This T cell receptor beta chain is drawn from a study of beta chain features in type 1 diabetes. Findings and limits, study-wide: Still unanswered here is whether HLA type influences TCRB rearrangement.

Expressed TCRB transcripts got sequenced, as all isolated RNA was reverse transcribed. Sequencing was performed with immunoSEQ multiplex PCR; in TCRdb, only in-frame clones are kept and a portion is missing. The top ten hold 0.5% to 0.75% of the sample, which has about 180,000 clones, around an eighth seen once. The V gene's germline CDR1 is KGHSH and CDR2 LQKENI. The CDR3 contains 16 residues. Trimming cost V 5 bases and J 8 bases; bases outside gene matches: 11. The table lists this clone with a few counts. Its cognate antigen is unknown. Sequencing input: central memory CD4+ T cells from blood. This TCR came from a young woman in good health. This chain uses TRBV18 with TRBJ2-1; 11 bases match TRBD2. For the CDR3, the DNA is TGTGCCAGCTCATCCTTTAGCGGGAGGGCCAAGGATGAGCAGTTCTTC. This gives the protein CASSSFSGRAKDEQFF.